This T cell receptor (beta chain) originates from a study of radiation and T cells in renal cell carcinoma. Regarding the study as a whole: From baseline, blood top tumor clonotypes peaked at 2 weeks post-radiation. Baseline intratumoral clonotype presence is unknown without pretreatment biopsies.

This clone was picked up one time. Its antigen is unidentified. Time point of the sample: blood 4 weeks post-SBRT, at nephrectomy. Treatment here: 15 Gy SBRT to primary tumor, nephrectomy 4 weeks later. The tumor was a clear cell renal cell carcinoma. V gave up 3 bases and J gave up 2 bases, with 10 bases separating them. Per the germline V gene, CDR1 is ENHRY and CDR2 is SYGVKD. The CDR3 sequence is 14 residues long. Sequencing was performed with immunoSEQ multiplex PCR; in TCRdb, only in-frame clones are kept and a portion is missing. The sample lists just over 95,000 clones; around 83% were seen once.

The receptor was derived from a man aged 55-75 years with renal cell carcinoma. The material sequenced was blood, taken from a patient whose treatment included radiotherapy and nephrectomy. J is TRBJ2-5 and V is TRBV10-3; D remains unclear. The CDR3 reads CAISDRPLQETQYF. CDR3 DNA sequence: TGTGCCATCAGTGACAGGCCACTACAAGAGACCCAGTACTTC.